This T cell receptor beta chain was identified in a study of spatial heterogeneity in lung cancer. Study-level background: A module score for T cells, taken from matched bulk RNA-seq, correlated strongly with TCR transcript counts in tumor regions.

TCRdb analysed the 5' RACE reads with MiXCR anew, one entry per CDR3 protein. The sample shows 1,300 or so distinct CDR3 sequences, roughly 4.9% of them seen only once. This CDR3 region has 12 residues. Trimming stripped 6 bases from V and 6 bases from J, with 13 bases between. From germline, CDR1 is DFQATT and CDR2 SNEGSKA (reference sequence). The time point: sample taken at primary tumor resection. Sequencing covered unsorted whole RNA taken from tumor, nontumor lung or frozen PBMC. Details on this clonotype: As yet, its antigen is unknown.

The study, taken as a whole, reports: Expanded alpha and beta TCR counts within tumors tracked tumor mutation counts.

The TCR sequence derives from a male donor with early-stage non-small cell lung cancer. The source was lung tumor tissue, collected at surgery. The gene calls are TRBV20-1 and TRBJ2-3; D might be TRBD1 or TRBD2, each matching 5 bases. The CDR3 DNA is TGCAGTGCCAATCCGGGACCCGATACGCAGTATTTT. It specifies CSANPGPDTQYF.